Sequencing of this T cell receptor (beta chain) was carried out in a study of cytomegalovirus exposure and HLA in healthy donors. Overall study findings and caveats: The productive fraction for most TCR beta V segments was about 90% or about 30% in an earlier analysis.

Amplification used 60 Vbeta primers and 13 Jbeta primers. Sequencing was performed with immunoSEQ multiplex PCR; in TCRdb, only in-frame clones are kept and a portion is missing. Of 75,000 or so clones in the sample, around 74% were seen once. Germline values: CDR1 MNHEY, CDR2 SMNVEV (reference sequence). The germline V and J ends were trimmed by 5 bases and 6 bases, with 11 bases remaining between them. The CDR3 is made up of 13 amino acids. Everyone who donated was a healthy bone marrow donor. A remark on this clone: The antigen remains undetermined.

The rearrangement joins TRBV27 to TRBJ1-5, with D unresolved. The specimen sequenced was PBMCs. This clonotype was sampled from a woman in her 30s in good health and CMV-seropositive. The DNA of the CDR3 is TGTGCCAGCAGTCATACCGCGGTTCAGCCCCAGCATTTT. Amino acids: CASSHTAVQPQHF.